This TCR beta chain appears in the sequencing data of a study of T cell responses to AZD1222 COVID-19 vaccine. Findings and caveats of the study: The study identified only 6 or 7 AZD1222 recipients as seropositive at baseline.

Details on this clone: Its specificity is unknown.

Pooling was applied to second doses at about 4 or about 12 weeks. Method: immunoSEQ multiplex PCR; TCRdb's copy keeps in-frame clones and lacks some. This table has roughly 180,000 clones, 92% appearing once. Trimming removed 1 base at V and 6 bases at J, with 10 bases between. This CDR3 contains 14 residues. CDR1 is GTSNPN, CDR2 SVGIG, per germline (reference sequence). Source: peripheral blood, taken 28 days after the second AZD1222 dose. V gene TRBV30 combines with J gene TRBJ1-6; a weak D match, TRBD1 (5 bases). This sequence was found in an adult who received the AZD1222 COVID-19 vaccine. CDR3 coding DNA: TGTGCCTGGAGTGCAGGGACTACTAATTCACCCCTCCACTTT. This gives the protein CAWSAGTTNSPLHF. Full variable domain (outside the CDR3, taken from reference TRBV30 and TRBJ1-6): SQTIHQWPATLVQPVGSPLSLECTVEGTSNPNLYWYRQAAGRGLQLLFYSVGIGQISSEVPQNLSASRPQDRQFILSSKKLLLSDSGFYLCAWSAGTTNSPLHFGNGTRLTVT.